Each of the 2 T cell receptor beta chains below was sequenced from the same sample in a study of CD8 T cells in Susac syndrome. Reverse transcription of roughly 0.45 to 1 ug RNA used random hexamers. TCRdb analysed the immunoSEQ multiplex PCR reads with MiXCR anew, one entry per CDR3 protein. Here the sample spans 150,000 to 200,000 distinct CDR3 sequences, 90% to 95% being singletons. The sequenced sample was CD4+ T cells from PBMCs. These receptors all stem from a human donor in good health.

V usage is TRBV3-1 and J usage is TRBJ1-1, with a weak D call TRBD1 (5 bases). Looked up from germline, CDR1 is LGHDT and CDR2 is YNNKEL (reference sequence). This CDR3 contains 15 residues. V was clipped by 3 bases and J by 3 bases, with 14 bases between them. CDR3 amino acids: CASSQGSLGDTEAFF. CDR3 in DNA: TGTGCCAGCAGCCAGGGGTCCCTAGGGGACACTGAAGCTTTCTTT.

The chain is built from TRBV7-2 and TRBJ1-2, with 8 bases aligning to TRBD1. With V trimmed by 1 base and J by 2 bases, 6 bases remained unmatched. CDR3 size: 16 residues. The germline V gene has CDR1 SGHTA and CDR2 FQGNSA. The CDR3 coding sequence is TGTGCCAGCAGCTTAGGGGGACAGGCTTCGAACTATGGCTACACCTTC. This encodes CASSLGGQASNYGYTF.